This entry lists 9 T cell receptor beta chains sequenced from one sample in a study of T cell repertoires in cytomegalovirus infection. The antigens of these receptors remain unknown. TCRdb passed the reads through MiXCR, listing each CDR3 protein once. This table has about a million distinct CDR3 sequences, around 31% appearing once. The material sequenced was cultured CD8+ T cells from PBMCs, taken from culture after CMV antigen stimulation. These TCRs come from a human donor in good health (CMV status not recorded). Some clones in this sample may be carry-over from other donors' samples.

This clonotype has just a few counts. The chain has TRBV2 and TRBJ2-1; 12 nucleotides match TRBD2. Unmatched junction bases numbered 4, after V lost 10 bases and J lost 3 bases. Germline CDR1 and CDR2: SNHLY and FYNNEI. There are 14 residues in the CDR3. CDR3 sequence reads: CATLTSGGYNEQFF. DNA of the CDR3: TGTGCCACCCTGACTAGCGGGGGCTACAATGAGCAGTTCTTC.

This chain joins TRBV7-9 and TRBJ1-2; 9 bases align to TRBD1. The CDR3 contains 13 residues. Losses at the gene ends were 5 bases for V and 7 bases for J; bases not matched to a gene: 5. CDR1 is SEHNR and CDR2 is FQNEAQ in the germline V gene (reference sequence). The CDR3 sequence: CASSGQGTSGYTF. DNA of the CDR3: TGTGCCAGCAGCGGACAGGGGACGTCTGGCTACACCTTC.

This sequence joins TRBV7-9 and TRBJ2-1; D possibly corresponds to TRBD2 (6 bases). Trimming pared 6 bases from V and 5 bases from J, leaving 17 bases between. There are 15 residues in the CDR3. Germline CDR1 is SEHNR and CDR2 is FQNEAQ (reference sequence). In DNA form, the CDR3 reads TGTGCCAGCAGGGTTAGCGGAGTAACAAACAATGAGCAGTTCTTC. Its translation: CASRVSGVTNNEQFF.

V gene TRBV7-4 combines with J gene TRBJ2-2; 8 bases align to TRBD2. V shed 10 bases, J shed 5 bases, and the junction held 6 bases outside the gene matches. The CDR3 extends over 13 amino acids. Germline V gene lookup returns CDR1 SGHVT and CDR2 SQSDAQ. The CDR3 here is CATGASGTGELFF. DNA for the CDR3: TGTGCCACAGGCGCTAGCGGGACCGGGGAGCTGTTTTTT. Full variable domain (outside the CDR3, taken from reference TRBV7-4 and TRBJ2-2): GAGVSQSPRYKVAKRGRDVALRCDSISGHVTLYWYRQTLGQGSEVLTYSQSDAQRDKSGRPSGRFSAERPERSVSTLKIQRTEQGDSAVYLCATGASGTGELFFGEGSRLTVL.

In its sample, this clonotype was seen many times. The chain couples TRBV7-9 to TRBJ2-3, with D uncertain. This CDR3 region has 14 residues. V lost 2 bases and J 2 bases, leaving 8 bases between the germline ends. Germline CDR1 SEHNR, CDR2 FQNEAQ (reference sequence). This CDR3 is CASSLWQFTDTQYF. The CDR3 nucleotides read TGTGCCAGCAGCTTATGGCAGTTCACAGATACGCAGTATTTT. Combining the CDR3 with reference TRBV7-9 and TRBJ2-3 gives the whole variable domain DTGVSQNPRHKITKRGQNVTFRCDPISEHNRLYWYRQTLGQGPEFLTYFQNEAQLEKSRLLSDRFSAERPKGSFSTLEIQRTEQGDSAMYLCASSLWQFTDTQYFGPGTRLTVL.

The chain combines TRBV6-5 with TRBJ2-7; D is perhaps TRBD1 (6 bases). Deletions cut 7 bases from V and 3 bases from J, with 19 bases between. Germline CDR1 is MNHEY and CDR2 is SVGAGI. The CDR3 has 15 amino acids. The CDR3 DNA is TGTGCCAGCACTACGAGGTGGGACAAAGGCTACGAGCAGTACTTC. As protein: CASTTRWDKGYEQYF.

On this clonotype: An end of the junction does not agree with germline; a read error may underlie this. CDR3 loop: CASSPRGGEAFF. CDR3 DNA sequence: TGTGCCAGCAGCCCCAGGGGTGGTGAAGCTTTCTTT. J is TRBJ1-1 and V is TRBV5-1; a weak D match, TRBD1 (6 bases). The germline gives CDR1 SGHRS, CDR2 YFSETQ. The CDR3 is 12 residues long.

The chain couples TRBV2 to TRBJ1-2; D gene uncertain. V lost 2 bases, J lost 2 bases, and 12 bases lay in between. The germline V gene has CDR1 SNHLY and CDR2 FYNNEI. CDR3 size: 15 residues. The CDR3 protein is CASSEYSYKNYGYTF. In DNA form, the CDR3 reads TGTGCCAGCAGTGAATACAGTTACAAGAACTATGGCTACACCTTC.

The CDR3 bases are TGTGCCAGCAGTCACAGGGGTTCAGCTGAAGCTTTCTTT. Protein: CASSHRGSAEAFF. This chain uses TRBV12-3 or TRBV12-4 with TRBJ1-1, with 7 positions matching TRBD1. The CDR3 totals 13 residues. V lost 5 bases and J lost 6; bases outside the gene matches: 6.